The entry below describes one T cell receptor (beta chain). Its specificity is unknown. Between the trimmed V and J ends, which lost 0 bases and 5 bases, there was a span of 8 bases. This CDR3 spans 14 amino acids. Germline V gives CDR1 ENHRY, CDR2 SYGVKD. Data came from immunoSEQ multiplex PCR; TCRdb stores just in-frame clones and leaves some out. This table has fewer than 20,000 clones, roughly 87% appearing once. This record comes from a study of T cells in localized non-small cell lung cancer. Study-wide findings and caveats: In uninvolved adjacent lung, T cell clonality reached its highest value, exceeding tumor.

The rearrangement links TRBV10-3 to TRBJ1-5; D remains ambiguous. Source: peripheral blood, taken before any cancer treatment. This sequence originates from an older male donor with stage I lung adenocarcinoma. As DNA, the CDR3 is TGTGCCATCAGTGAGTCGTCAGAGTATCAGCCCCAGCATTTT. Translation: CAISESSEYQPQHF.